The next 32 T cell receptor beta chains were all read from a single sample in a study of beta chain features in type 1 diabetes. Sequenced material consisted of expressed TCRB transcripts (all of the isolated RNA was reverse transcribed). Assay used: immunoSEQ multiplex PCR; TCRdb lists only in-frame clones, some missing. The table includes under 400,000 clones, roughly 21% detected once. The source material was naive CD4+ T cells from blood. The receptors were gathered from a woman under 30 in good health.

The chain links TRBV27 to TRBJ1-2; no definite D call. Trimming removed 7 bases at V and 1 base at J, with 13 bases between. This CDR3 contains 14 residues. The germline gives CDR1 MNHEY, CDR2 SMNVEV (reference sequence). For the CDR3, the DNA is TGTGCCAGCAAACTAGGCGGCAGTAACTATGGCTACACCTTC. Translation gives CASKLGGSNYGYTF.

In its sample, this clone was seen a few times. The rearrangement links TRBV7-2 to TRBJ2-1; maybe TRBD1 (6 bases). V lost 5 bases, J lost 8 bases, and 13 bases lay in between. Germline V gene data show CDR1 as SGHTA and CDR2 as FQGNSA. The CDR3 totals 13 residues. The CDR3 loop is CASSRRGIYEQFF. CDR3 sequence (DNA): TGTGCCAGCAGCCGTAGGGGGATTTATGAGCAGTTCTTC.

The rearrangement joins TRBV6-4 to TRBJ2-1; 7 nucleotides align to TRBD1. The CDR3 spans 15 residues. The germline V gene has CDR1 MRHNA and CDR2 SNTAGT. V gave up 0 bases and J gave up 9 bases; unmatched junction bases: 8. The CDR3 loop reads CASSDSDRAWSEQFF. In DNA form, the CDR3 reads TGTGCCAGCAGTGACTCCGACAGGGCTTGGAGTGAGCAGTTCTTC.

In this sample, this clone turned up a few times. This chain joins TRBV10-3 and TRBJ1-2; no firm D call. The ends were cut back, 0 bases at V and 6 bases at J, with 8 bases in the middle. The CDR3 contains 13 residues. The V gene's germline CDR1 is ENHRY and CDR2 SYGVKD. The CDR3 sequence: CAISESMRDGYTF. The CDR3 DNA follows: TGTGCCATCAGTGAGTCTATGAGGGATGGCTACACCTTC.

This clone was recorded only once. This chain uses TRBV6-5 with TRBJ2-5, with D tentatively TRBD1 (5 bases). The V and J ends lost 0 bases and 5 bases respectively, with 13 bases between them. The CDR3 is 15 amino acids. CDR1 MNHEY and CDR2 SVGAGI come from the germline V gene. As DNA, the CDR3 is TGTGCCAGCAGTTACTCGATTTGGGGCAAGGAGACCCAGTACTTC. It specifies CASSYSIWGKETQYF.

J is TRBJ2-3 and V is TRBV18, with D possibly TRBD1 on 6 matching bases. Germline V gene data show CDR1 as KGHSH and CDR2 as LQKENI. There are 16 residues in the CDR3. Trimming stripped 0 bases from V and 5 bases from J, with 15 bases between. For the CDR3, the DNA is TGTGCCAGCTCACCACCGGCAAGAGGGGGTGAAGATACGCAGTATTTT. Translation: CASSPPARGGEDTQYF.

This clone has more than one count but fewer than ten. The CDR3 region has the DNA TGTGCCAGCAGTTCTACCGGGACAGGGGAGAGGGGGCAGTACTTC. Translation: CASSSTGTGERGQYF. The J gene is TRBJ2-7, the V gene TRBV28, with 10 bases identical to TRBD1. This CDR3 has 15 amino acids. With 4 bases clipped from V and 9 bases from J, the junction kept 12 bases outside the gene matches. Germline V CDR1 and CDR2: MDHEN, SYDVKM.

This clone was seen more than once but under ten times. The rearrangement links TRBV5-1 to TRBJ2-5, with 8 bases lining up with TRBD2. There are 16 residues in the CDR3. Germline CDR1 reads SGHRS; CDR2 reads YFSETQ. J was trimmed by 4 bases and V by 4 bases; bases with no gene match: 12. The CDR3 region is CASSPQPAGAGETQYF. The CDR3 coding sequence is TGCGCCAGCAGCCCACAGCCAGCGGGAGCTGGAGAGACCCAGTACTTC.

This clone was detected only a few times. The CDR3 sequence: CASSAQAPGGYEQFF. The DNA of the CDR3 is TGTGCCAGCAGCGCCCAGGCCCCCGGTGGCTATGAGCAGTTCTTC. The chain links TRBV9 to TRBJ2-1; no definite D call. The CDR3 is 15 residues long. The germline V gene has CDR1 SGDLS and CDR2 YYNGEE. The ends were cut back, 3 bases at V and 8 bases at J, with 18 bases in the middle.

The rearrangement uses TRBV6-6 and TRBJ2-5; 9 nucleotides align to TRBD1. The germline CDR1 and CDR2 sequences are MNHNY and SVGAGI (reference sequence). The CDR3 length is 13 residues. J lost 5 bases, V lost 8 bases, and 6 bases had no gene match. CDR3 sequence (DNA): TGTGCCAGCGTACAGGGGGCAAGGGAGACCCAGTACTTC. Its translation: CASVQGARETQYF.

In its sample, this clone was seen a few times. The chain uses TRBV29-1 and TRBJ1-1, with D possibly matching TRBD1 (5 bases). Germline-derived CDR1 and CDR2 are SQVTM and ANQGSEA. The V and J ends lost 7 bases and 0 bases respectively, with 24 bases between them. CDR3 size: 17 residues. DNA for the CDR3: TGCAGCGCCCGAGGTCAGGGCAGCACGAGGATGAACACTGAAGCTTTCTTT. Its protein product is CSARGQGSTRMNTEAFF.

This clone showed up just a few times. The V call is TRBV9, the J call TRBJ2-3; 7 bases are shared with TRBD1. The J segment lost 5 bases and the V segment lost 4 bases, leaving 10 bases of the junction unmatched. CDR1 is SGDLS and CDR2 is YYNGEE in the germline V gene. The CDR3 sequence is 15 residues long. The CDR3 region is CASSRGPGPGDTQYF. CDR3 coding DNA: TGTGCCAGCAGCAGGGGGCCCGGGCCAGGAGATACGCAGTATTTT.

CDR3 DNA sequence: TGTGCCAGCAGCTATACAGAAACGAATGGCTACACCTTC. Amino acid sequence: CASSYTETNGYTF. J is TRBJ1-2 and V is TRBV7-9, with D hard to call. V was trimmed by 4 bases and J by 6 bases, leaving 12 bases between them. This CDR3 has 13 residues. CDR1 and CDR2 from the germline V gene are SEHNR and FQNEAQ (reference sequence). Drawing the rest from reference TRBV7-9 and TRBJ1-2, the complete variable domain is DTGVSQNPRHKITKRGQNVTFRCDPISEHNRLYWYRQTLGQGPEFLTYFQNEAQLEKSRLLSDRFSAERPKGSFSTLEIQRTEQGDSAMYLCASSYTETNGYTFGSGTRLTVV.

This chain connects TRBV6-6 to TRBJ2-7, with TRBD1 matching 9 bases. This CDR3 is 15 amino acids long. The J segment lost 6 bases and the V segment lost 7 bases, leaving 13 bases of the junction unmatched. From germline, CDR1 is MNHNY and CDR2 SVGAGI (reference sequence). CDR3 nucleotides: TGTGCCAGCATCGAACCGGGACAGGGACTTTCCGAGCAGTACTTC. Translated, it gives CASIEPGQGLSEQYF.

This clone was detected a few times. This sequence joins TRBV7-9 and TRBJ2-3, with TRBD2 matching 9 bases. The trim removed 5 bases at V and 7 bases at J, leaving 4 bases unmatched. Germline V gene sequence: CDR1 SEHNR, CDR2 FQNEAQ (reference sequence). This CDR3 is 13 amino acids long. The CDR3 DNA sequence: TGTGCCAGCAGCCCCGGACTAGCGTATACGCAGTATTTT. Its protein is CASSPGLAYTQYF.

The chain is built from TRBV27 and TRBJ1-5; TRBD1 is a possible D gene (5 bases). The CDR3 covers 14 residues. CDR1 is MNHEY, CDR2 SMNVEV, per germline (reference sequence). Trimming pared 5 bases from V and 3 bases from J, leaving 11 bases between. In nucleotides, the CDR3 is TGTGCCAGCAGTCCCCGACAGTTCAATCAGCCCCAGCATTTT. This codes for CASSPRQFNQPQHF.

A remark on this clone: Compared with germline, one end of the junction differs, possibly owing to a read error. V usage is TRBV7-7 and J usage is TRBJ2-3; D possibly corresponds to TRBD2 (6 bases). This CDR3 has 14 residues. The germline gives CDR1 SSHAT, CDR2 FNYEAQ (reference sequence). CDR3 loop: CASSFGGGKDTQYF. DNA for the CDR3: TGTGCTAGCAGCTTCGGTGGGGGGAAAGATACGCAGTATTTT.

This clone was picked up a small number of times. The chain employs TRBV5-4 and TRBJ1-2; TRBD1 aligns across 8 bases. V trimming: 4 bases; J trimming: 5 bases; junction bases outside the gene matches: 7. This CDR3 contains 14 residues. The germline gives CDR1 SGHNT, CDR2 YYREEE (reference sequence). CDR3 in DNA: TGTGCCAGCAGCGAAGGACAGGGATCGTATGGCTACACCTTC. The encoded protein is CASSEGQGSYGYTF.

The CDR3 DNA is TGTGCCAGCAGTGATTTGGGACTAGTATACTTC. It is translated as CASSDLGLVYF. The chain uses TRBV2 and TRBJ2-4, with 8 bases lining up with TRBD2. This CDR3 contains 11 residues. V was clipped by 3 bases and J by 16 bases; unmatched bases: 5. The V gene's germline CDR1 is SNHLY and CDR2 FYNNEI.

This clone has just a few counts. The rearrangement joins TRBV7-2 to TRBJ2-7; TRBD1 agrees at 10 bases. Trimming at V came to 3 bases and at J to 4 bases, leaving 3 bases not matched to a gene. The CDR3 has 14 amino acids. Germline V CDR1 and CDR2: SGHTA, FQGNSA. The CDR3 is CASSFGTGVYEQYF. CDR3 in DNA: TGTGCCAGCAGCTTCGGGACAGGGGTATACGAGCAGTACTTC. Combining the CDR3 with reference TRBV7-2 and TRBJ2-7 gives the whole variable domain GAGVSQSPSNKVTEKGKDVELRCDPISGHTALYWYRQSLGQGLEFLIYFQGNSAPDKSGLPSDRFSAERTGGSVSTLTIQRTQQEDSAVYLCASSFGTGVYEQYFGPGTRLTVT.

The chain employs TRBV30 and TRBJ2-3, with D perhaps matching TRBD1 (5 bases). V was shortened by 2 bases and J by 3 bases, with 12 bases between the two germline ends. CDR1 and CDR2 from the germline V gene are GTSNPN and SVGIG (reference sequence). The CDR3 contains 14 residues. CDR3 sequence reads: CAWSRQGFTDTQYF. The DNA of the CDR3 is TGTGCCTGGAGTCGGCAGGGTTTTACAGATACGCAGTATTTT.

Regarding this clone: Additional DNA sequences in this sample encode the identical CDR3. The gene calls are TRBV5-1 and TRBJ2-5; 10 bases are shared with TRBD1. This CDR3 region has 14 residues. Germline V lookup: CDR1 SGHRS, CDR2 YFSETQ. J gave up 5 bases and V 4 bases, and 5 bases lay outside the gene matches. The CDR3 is CASSPGTGEETQYF. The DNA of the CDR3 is TGCGCCAGCAGCCCCGGGACAGGGGAGGAGACCCAGTACTTC.

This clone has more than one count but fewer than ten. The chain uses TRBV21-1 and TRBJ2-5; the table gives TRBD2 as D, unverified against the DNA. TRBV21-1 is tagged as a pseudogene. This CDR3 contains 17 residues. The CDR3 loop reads CASSKGRWGRGGETQYF. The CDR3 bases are TGTGCCAGCAGCAAAGGGCGATGGGGACGCGGGGGAGAGACCCAGTACTTC.

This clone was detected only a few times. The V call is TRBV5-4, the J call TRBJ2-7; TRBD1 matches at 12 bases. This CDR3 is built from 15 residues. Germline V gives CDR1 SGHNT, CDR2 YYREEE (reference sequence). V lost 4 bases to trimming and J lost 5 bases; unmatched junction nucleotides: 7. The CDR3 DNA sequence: TGTGCCAGCAGCAAGGGACAGGGGGCGCTTGACGAGCAGTACTTC. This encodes CASSKGQGALDEQYF.

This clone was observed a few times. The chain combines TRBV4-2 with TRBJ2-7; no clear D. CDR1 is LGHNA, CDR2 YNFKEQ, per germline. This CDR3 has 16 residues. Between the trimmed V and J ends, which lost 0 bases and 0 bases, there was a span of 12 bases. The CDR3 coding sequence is TGTGCCAGCAGCCAAGATCTGGCTAGAGCCTCCTACGAGCAGTACTTC. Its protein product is CASSQDLARASYEQYF.

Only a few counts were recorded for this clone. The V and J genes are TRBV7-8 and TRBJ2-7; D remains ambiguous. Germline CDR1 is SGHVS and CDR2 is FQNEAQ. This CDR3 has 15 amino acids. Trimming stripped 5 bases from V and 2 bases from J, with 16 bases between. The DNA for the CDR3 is TGTGCCAGCAGCAAAGAAGTAGCCTCCCCCTACGAGCAGTACTTC. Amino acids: CASSKEVASPYEQYF.

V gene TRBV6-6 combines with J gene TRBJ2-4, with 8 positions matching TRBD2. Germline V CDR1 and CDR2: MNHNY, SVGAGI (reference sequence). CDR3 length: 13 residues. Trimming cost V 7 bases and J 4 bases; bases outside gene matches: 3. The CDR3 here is CASTLAGKNIQYF. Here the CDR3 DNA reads TGTGCCAGCACCCTAGCGGGTAAAAACATTCAGTACTTC.

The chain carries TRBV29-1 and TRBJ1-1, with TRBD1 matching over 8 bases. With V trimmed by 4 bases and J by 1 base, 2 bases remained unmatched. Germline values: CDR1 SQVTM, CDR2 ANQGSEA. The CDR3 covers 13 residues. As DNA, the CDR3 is TGCAGCGTTGCAGGGGGCCCGAACACTGAAGCTTTCTTT. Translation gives CSVAGGPNTEAFF. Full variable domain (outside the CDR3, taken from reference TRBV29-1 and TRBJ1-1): SAVISQKPSRDICQRGTSLTIQCQVDSQVTMMFWYRQQPGQSLTLIATANQGSEATYESGFVIDKFPISRPNLTFSTLTVSNMSPEDSSIYLCSVAGGPNTEAFFGQGTRLTVV.

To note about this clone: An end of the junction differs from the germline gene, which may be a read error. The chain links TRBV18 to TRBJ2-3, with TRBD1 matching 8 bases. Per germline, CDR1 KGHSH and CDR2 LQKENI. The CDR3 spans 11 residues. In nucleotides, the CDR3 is TGTGCCAGCTCACAAACGACAGGGGAGAATTTT. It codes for CASSQTTGENF.

CDR3 loop: CASSLGTGLDQPQHF. Here the CDR3 DNA reads TGTGCCAGCAGCTTAGGAACAGGTTTAGATCAGCCCCAGCATTTT. This sequence joins TRBV7-9 and TRBJ1-5, with D possibly matching TRBD1 (5 bases). The germline V gene encodes CDR1 SEHNR and CDR2 FQNEAQ (reference sequence). V was cut by 1 base and J by 5 bases, with 12 bases left in between. This CDR3 comprises 15 residues.

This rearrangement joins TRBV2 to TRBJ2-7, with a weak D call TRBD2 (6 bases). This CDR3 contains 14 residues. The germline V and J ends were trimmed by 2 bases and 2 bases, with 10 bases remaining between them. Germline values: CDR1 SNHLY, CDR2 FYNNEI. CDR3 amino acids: CASSEIRTTYEQYF. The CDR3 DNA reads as TGTGCCAGCAGTGAAATCAGGACTACCTACGAGCAGTACTTC.

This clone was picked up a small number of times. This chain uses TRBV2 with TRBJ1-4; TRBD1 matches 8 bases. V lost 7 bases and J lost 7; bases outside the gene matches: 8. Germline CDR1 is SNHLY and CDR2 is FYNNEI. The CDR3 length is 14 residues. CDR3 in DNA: TGTGCCAGCATCTACGGACAGGGAGGTGAAAAACTGTTTTTT. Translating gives CASIYGQGGEKLFF.